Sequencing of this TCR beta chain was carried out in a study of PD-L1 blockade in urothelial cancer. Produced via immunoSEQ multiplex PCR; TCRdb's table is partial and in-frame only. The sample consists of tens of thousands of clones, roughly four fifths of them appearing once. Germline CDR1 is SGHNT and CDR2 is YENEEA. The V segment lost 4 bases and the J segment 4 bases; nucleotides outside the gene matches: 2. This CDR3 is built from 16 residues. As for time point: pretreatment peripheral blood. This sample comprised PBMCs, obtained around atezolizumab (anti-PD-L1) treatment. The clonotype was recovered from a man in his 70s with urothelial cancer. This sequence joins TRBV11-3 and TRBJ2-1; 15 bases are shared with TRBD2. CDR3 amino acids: CASSSGTSGGYNEQFF. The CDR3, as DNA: TGTGCCAGCAGCTCAGGGACTAGCGGGGGGTACAATGAGCAGTTCTTC.